The source of this T cell receptor (beta chain) is a study of blood T cell repertoires in COVID-19. The V gene's germline CDR1 is SGHRS and CDR2 YFSETQ. The CDR3 loop spans 15 amino acids. V was clipped by 5 bases and J by 1 base, with 13 bases between them. Sequencing was performed with immunoSEQ multiplex PCR; in TCRdb, only in-frame clones are kept and a portion is missing. The sample consists of roughly 190,000 clones, 70% to 90% of them appearing once. The TCR sequence derives from a woman aged 70-85 years with active or convalescent COVID-19. Specimen: peripheral blood. This chain joins TRBV5-1 and TRBJ2-1; D may be TRBD1 (5 bases). As DNA, the CDR3 is TGCGCCAGCAGTGGCAGGGAAGGATCCTACAATGAGCAGTTCTTC. Its translation is CASSGREGSYNEQFF.